What follows are 28 T cell receptor beta chains derived from one specimen sequenced in a study of T cell repertoires in cytomegalovirus infection. TCRdb fed the reads into MiXCR, producing one record per CDR3 protein. In the table there are around 710,000 distinct CDR3 sequences, 25% to 30% of which are singletons. Their antigens are not known. Specimen: cultured CD8+ T cells from PBMCs, collected from culture after CMV antigen stimulation. The receptors stem from a human donor in good health (CMV status not recorded). Some clones in this sample may be carry-over from other donors' samples.

There are a few counts of this clonotype. The chain uses TRBV27 and TRBJ2-7; perhaps D is TRBD1 or TRBD2 (6 bases each). Germline loops: CDR1 MNHEY, CDR2 SMNVEV (reference sequence). The CDR3 is 15 residues long. V lost 6 bases and J 4 bases, leaving 19 bases between the germline ends. The CDR3 DNA is TGTGCCAGCAGGCCCTCCGGGGGCGCGGAGTACGAGCAGTACTTC. Amino acids: CASRPSGGAEYEQYF.

The genes are TRBV4-3 and TRBJ1-6; weak D call: TRBD1 (6 bases). Germline V gives CDR1 LGHNA, CDR2 YSLEER. The germline V and J ends were trimmed by 0 bases and 10 bases, with 10 bases remaining between them. The CDR3 spans 14 residues. The CDR3 sequence is CASSQEWGGSPLHF. CDR3 DNA sequence: TGCGCCAGCAGCCAAGAATGGGGGGGCTCACCCCTCCACTTT.

This rearrangement joins TRBV6-6 to TRBJ1-5, with 7 bases matching TRBD1. Germline V gene sequence: CDR1 MNHNY, CDR2 SVGAGI (reference sequence). J gave up 6 bases and V 7 bases, and 12 bases lay outside the gene matches. This CDR3 is 15 amino acids long. In DNA form, the CDR3 reads TGTGCCAGCACTCCGACAGGGCAAAAGGGTCAGCCCCAGCATTTT. Its protein is CASTPTGQKGQPQHF.

The rearrangement links TRBV6-1 to TRBJ2-1, with 9 bases identical to TRBD1. J lost 3 bases, V lost 7 bases, and 4 bases had no gene match. The CDR3 length is 14 residues. Germline V gene data show CDR1 as MNHNS and CDR2 as SASEGT. The CDR3: CASNRDRDYNEQFF. In DNA form, the CDR3 reads TGTGCCAGCAACCGGGACAGGGACTACAATGAGCAGTTCTTC.

Many counts were recorded for this clonotype. This sequence joins TRBV7-8 and TRBJ1-1; D may be TRBD1 (6 bases). Trimming shortened V by 5 bases and J by 7 bases, and 17 bases separated the two germline ends. This CDR3 is 14 amino acids long. CDR1 is SGHVS and CDR2 is FQNEAQ in the germline V gene. CDR3 nucleotide sequence: TGTGCCAGCAGCCCAAGAACACAGGGAATTGAAGCTTTCTTT. The encoded protein is CASSPRTQGIEAFF.

This clonotype was seen only a few times. The chain recombines TRBV28 with TRBJ1-2; TRBD1 agrees at 10 bases. The length of the CDR3 is 18 residues. V dropped 3 bases and J dropped 4; count of bases not matched to a gene: 14. Germline loops: CDR1 MDHEN, CDR2 SYDVKM. In DNA form, the CDR3 reads TGTGCCAGCAGTTTCCCGTCCCCTGGGACAGGGGACTCCTATGGCTACACCTTC. It codes for CASSFPSPGTGDSYGYTF.

Ten or more counts support this clonotype. This rearrangement joins TRBV7-2 to TRBJ1-5; 10 bases match TRBD1. The germline V gene encodes CDR1 SGHTA and CDR2 FQGNSA. The length of the CDR3 is 15 residues. Losses at the gene ends were 3 bases for V and 5 bases for J; bases not matched to a gene: 4. The CDR3 loop is CASSLGQGNHQPQHF. In nucleotides, the CDR3 is TGTGCCAGCAGCTTGGGACAGGGGAACCATCAGCCCCAGCATTTT. Combining the CDR3 with reference TRBV7-2 and TRBJ1-5 gives the whole variable domain GAGVSQSPSNKVTEKGKDVELRCDPISGHTALYWYRQSLGQGLEFLIYFQGNSAPDKSGLPSDRFSAERTGGSVSTLTIQRTQQEDSAVYLCASSLGQGNHQPQHFGDGTRLSIL.

The chain employs TRBV2 and TRBJ1-2; D remains ambiguous. The germline V gene has CDR1 SNHLY and CDR2 FYNNEI. V was cut by 5 bases and J by 14 bases, with 15 bases left in between. The length of the CDR3 is 11 residues. This chain's CDR3 is CASSPRLGGTF. DNA of the CDR3: TGTGCCAGCAGTCCCCGACTGGGAGGGACCTTC.

The V call is TRBV11-2, the J call TRBJ2-7; a weak D match, TRBD2 (6 bases). Germline V gene sequence: CDR1 SGHAT, CDR2 FQNNGV. This CDR3 region has 12 residues. Trimming took off 5 bases at V and 2 bases at J, with 7 bases between the two ends. The CDR3 DNA reads as TGTGCCAGCAGCGGGAGGCCCTACGAGCAGTACGTC. Amino acid sequence: CASSGRPYEQYV.

This clonotype was seen more than once but under ten times. The gene calls are TRBV6-5 and TRBJ2-5; 9 positions agree with TRBD2. With V trimmed by 5 bases and J by 3 bases, 10 bases remained unmatched. The CDR3 runs to 16 residues. In germline, CDR1 is MNHEY, CDR2 SVGAGI. Here the CDR3 DNA reads TGTGCCAGCAGTCCCCAGCGGGGGGCTCTGGAAGAGACCCAGTACTTC. It specifies CASSPQRGALEETQYF.

The sample holds a few counts of this clonotype. This chain uses TRBV2 with TRBJ1-2; no reliable D call. This CDR3 contains 16 residues. Germline V CDR1 and CDR2: SNHLY, FYNNEI. Trimming cost V 10 bases and J 1 base, with 22 bases left between them. The CDR3 bases are TGTGCCATCCTACAGCGTCTTCTCGAAGTTAACTATGGCTACACCTTC. Translation: CAILQRLLEVNYGYTF.

This clonotype was detected a few times. The chain combines TRBV19 with TRBJ2-1; D possibly matches TRBD1 or TRBD2 (5 bases each). The CDR3 extends over 14 amino acids. Germline V gives CDR1 LNHDA, CDR2 SQIVND (reference sequence). V was pared by 3 bases and J by 4 bases, with 10 bases between. CDR3 amino acids: CASSITGPYNEQFF. In DNA, the CDR3 is TGTGCCAGTAGTATTACGGGGCCTTACAATGAGCAGTTCTTC.

This clonotype was detected ten times or more. The chain recombines TRBV5-4 with TRBJ1-3; no reliable D call. CDR3 length equals 16 residues. Germline CDR1 is SGHNT and CDR2 is YYREEE (reference sequence). V lost 1 base and J 4 bases, leaving 15 bases between the germline ends. Here the CDR3 DNA reads TGTGCCAGCAGCTTGTATTACCCAACGAAAGGAAACACCATATATTTT. Translated, it gives CASSLYYPTKGNTIYF.

V gene TRBV5-1 combines with J gene TRBJ2-3; 13 bases are shared with TRBD2. CDR1 SGHRS and CDR2 YFSETQ come from the germline V gene. CDR3 length equals 16 residues. The V gene end was trimmed by 0 bases and the J gene end by 4 bases; junction bases not matched to a gene: 2. The CDR3 is CASSLELAGGPDTQYF. The CDR3 nucleotides read TGCGCCAGCAGCTTGGAACTAGCGGGGGGGCCAGATACGCAGTATTTT.

The J gene is TRBJ1-5, the V gene TRBV27; 7 bases are a match to TRBD1. The junction had 3 bases not matched to a gene; V was cut back by 3 bases and J by 7 bases. The CDR3 has 13 amino acids. Germline CDR1 is MNHEY and CDR2 is SMNVEV (reference sequence). CDR3 amino acids: CASSFIGGQPQHF. The DNA for the CDR3 is TGTGCCAGCAGTTTCATAGGGGGCCAGCCCCAGCATTTT.

The V and J genes are TRBV6-1 and TRBJ2-1, with D possibly TRBD2 on 5 matching bases. The germline gives CDR1 MNHNS, CDR2 SASEGT. This CDR3 is built from 18 residues. V was clipped by 6 bases and J by 1 base, with 22 bases between them. The CDR3 sequence: CASRRESPTFLSYNEQFF. The CDR3 DNA is TGTGCCAGCAGACGGGAATCACCGACCTTTCTTTCCTACAATGAGCAGTTCTTC.

The chain couples TRBV12-5 to TRBJ1-1; TRBD1 agrees at 8 bases. Unmatched junction bases numbered 11, after V lost 4 bases and J lost 7 bases. Germline loops: CDR1 LGHNT, CDR2 FRNRAP. The length of the CDR3 is 15 residues. This chain's CDR3 is CASGYAAGGRDEAFF. CDR3 nucleotide sequence: TGTGCTAGTGGTTACGCCGCAGGGGGCAGGGATGAAGCTTTCTTT. The full variable domain, with the rest looked up from reference TRBV12-5 and TRBJ1-1, is DARVTQTPRHKVTEMGQEVTMRCQPILGHNTVFWYRQTMMQGLELLAYFRNRAPLDDSGMPKDRFSAEMPDATLATLKIQPSEPRDSAVYFCASGYAAGGRDEAFFGQGTRLTVV.

This clonotype was found a few times. J is TRBJ1-1 and V is TRBV7-3, with D hard to call. There are 13 residues in the CDR3. Germline V lookup: CDR1 SGHTA, CDR2 FQGTGA. Trimming stripped 5 bases from V and 0 bases from J, with 7 bases between. The CDR3 here is CASSAFLNTEAFF. DNA of the CDR3: TGTGCCAGCAGCGCATTCTTGAACACTGAAGCTTTCTTT.

This clonotype was seen a handful of times. The chain recombines TRBV20-1 with TRBJ2-6; D may be TRBD1 (6 bases). This CDR3 has 17 amino acids. The V end lost 0 bases, the J end lost 2 bases, and 14 bases lay between the germline ends. Germline values: CDR1 DFQATT, CDR2 SNEGSKA (reference sequence). The CDR3 bases are TGCAGTGCTAGAGAGAGTTCAGGGGTTACTGGGGCCAACGTCCTGACTTTC. Its protein product is CSARESSGVTGANVLTF.

In its sample, this clonotype was seen many times. J is TRBJ2-3 and V is TRBV7-3; a possible D gene is TRBD1 (5 bases). Trimming left V 5 bases short and J 4 bases short, with 13 bases between. The CDR3 is 14 amino acids. Germline loops: CDR1 SGHTA, CDR2 FQGTGA. The chain's CDR3 is CASSPTGPPDTQYF. For the CDR3, the DNA is TGTGCCAGCAGCCCCACAGGTCCCCCAGATACGCAGTATTTT.

This clonotype was counted ten times or more. The V gene is TRBV7-9, the J gene TRBJ2-1; 8 bases fit TRBD1. CDR1 is SEHNR and CDR2 is FQNEAQ in the germline V gene (reference sequence). This CDR3 contains 14 residues. V was clipped by 5 bases and J by 8 bases; unmatched bases: 8. The CDR3 sequence is CASSRDRLTDEQFF. The CDR3 region has the DNA TGTGCCAGCAGCAGGGACAGGCTTACCGATGAGCAGTTCTTC.

This clonotype was detected ten times or more. The chain recombines TRBV10-2 with TRBJ1-3; 11 bases are a match to TRBD1. Looked up from germline, CDR1 is WSHSY and CDR2 is SAAADI. This CDR3 contains 15 residues. V trimming: 8 bases; J trimming: 3 bases; junction bases outside the gene matches: 6. Here the CDR3 reads CASGTDRGLGNTIYF. CDR3 nucleotides: TGCGCCAGCGGAACGGACAGGGGGCTTGGAAACACCATATATTTT.

This clonotype was counted at least ten times. The gene calls are TRBV7-9 and TRBJ2-7, with D perhaps matching TRBD1 or TRBD2 (6 bases each). Trimming shortened V by 5 bases and J by 3 bases, and 11 bases separated the two germline ends. The germline gives CDR1 SEHNR, CDR2 FQNEAQ (reference sequence). The CDR3 runs 13 residues. The CDR3 DNA reads as TGTGCCAGCAGCCCACAGGGAGGCTACGAGCAGTACGTC. Protein product: CASSPQGGYEQYV.

There are a few counts of this clonotype. This chain uses TRBV6-2 or TRBV6-3 with TRBJ2-7, with D perhaps matching TRBD2 (5 bases). The length of the CDR3 is 13 residues. Looked up from germline, CDR1 is MNHEY and CDR2 is SVGEGT. Trimming cost V 2 bases and J 6 bases, with 11 bases left between them. The DNA for the CDR3 is TGTGCCAGCAGTTACAATGCAGAGGGCGAGCAGTACGTC. Its translation: CASSYNAEGEQYV.

The chain employs TRBV7-9 and TRBJ1-2, with D perhaps matching TRBD1 (5 bases). The CDR3 is made up of 17 amino acids. Trimming pared 5 bases from V and 4 bases from J, leaving 23 bases between. Germline CDR1 is SEHNR and CDR2 is FQNEAQ (reference sequence). CDR3: CASSPPHGTPYLYGYTF. The CDR3 coding sequence is TGTGCCAGCAGCCCCCCGCACGGGACGCCGTACCTCTATGGCTACACCTTC. Complete variable domain (other parts from reference TRBV7-9 and TRBJ1-2): DTGVSQNPRHKITKRGQNVTFRCDPISEHNRLYWYRQTLGQGPEFLTYFQNEAQLEKSRLLSDRFSAERPKGSFSTLEIQRTEQGDSAMYLCASSPPHGTPYLYGYTFGSGTRLTVV.

V and J are TRBV19 and TRBJ1-1; tentatively, D is TRBD1 (5 bases). The germline V gene has CDR1 LNHDA and CDR2 SQIVND (reference sequence). The CDR3 sequence is 15 residues long. Trimming removed 4 bases at V and 5 bases at J, with 17 bases between. DNA of the CDR3: TGTGCCAGTAGTAAGCCCAGGGTTCTATTTACTGAAGCTTTCTTT. Protein product: CASSKPRVLFTEAFF.

This clonotype was picked up a small number of times. The chain links TRBV12-3 or TRBV12-4 to TRBJ2-1; TRBD1 aligns across 12 bases. The CDR3 loop spans 15 amino acids. V trimming: 4 bases; J trimming: 8 bases; junction bases outside the gene matches: 6. Here the CDR3 reads CASSSGTGGIYEQFF. The CDR3 DNA sequence: TGTGCCAGCAGTTCCGGGACAGGGGGCATTTATGAGCAGTTCTTC.

The chain employs TRBV7-3 and TRBJ2-5; D is possibly TRBD2 (7 bases). Germline V gene data show CDR1 as SGHTA and CDR2 as FQGTGA. Trimming pared 2 bases from V and 5 bases from J, leaving 15 bases between. The CDR3 length is 15 residues. The CDR3 reads CASSLGGGGRETQYF. The CDR3 DNA reads TGTGCCAGCAGCTTAGGTGGGGGGGGCAGGGAGACCCAGTACTTC.